Listed here are 30 T cell receptor beta chains from one sample, sequenced in a study of cytomegalovirus exposure and HLA in healthy donors. PCR was performed using 60 Vbeta and 13 Jbeta primers. Profiling relied on immunoSEQ multiplex PCR, and the TCRdb table lists in-frame clones only, not all of them. The sample holds some 180,000 clones, roughly four fifths seen once. The sample was PBMCs. These receptors were collected from a man aged 25-45 years in good health and CMV-seronegative.

This clone has more than one count but fewer than ten. For the CDR3, the DNA is TGTGCCAGCAAAGGACAGGGGGGGACCGGGGAGCTGTTTTTT. Amino acid sequence: CASKGQGGTGELFF. This chain connects TRBV6-5 to TRBJ2-2, with TRBD1 matching 10 bases. Germline loops: CDR1 MNHEY, CDR2 SVGAGI. V dropped 7 bases and J dropped 5; count of bases not matched to a gene: 4. The CDR3 has 14 amino acids.

V usage is TRBV29-1 and J usage is TRBJ2-7; D unclear. From germline, CDR1 is SQVTM and CDR2 ANQGSEA. The CDR3 extends over 11 amino acids. Trimming took off 6 bases at V and 2 bases at J, with 8 bases between the two ends. CDR3 sequence: CSVSPAYEQYF. The CDR3 coding sequence is TGCAGCGTCTCCCCAGCCTACGAGCAGTACTTC.

This clone was detected a few times. Here the CDR3 DNA reads TGTGCCAGCAGTTTGCAAGGACAGCGTTCACCCCTCCACTTT. Residues: CASSLQGQRSPLHF. The chain is built from TRBV27 and TRBJ1-6, with D tentatively TRBD1 (6 bases). Trimming cost V 3 bases and J 9 bases, with 12 bases left between them. The CDR3 is 14 residues long. Germline values: CDR1 MNHEY, CDR2 SMNVEV (reference sequence).

The CDR3 DNA sequence: TGTGCCAGCAGCTTAGTCGCATTCCAACCGGGACAGGAGAACACTGAAGCTTTCTTT. As protein: CASSLVAFQPGQENTEAFF. The rearrangement uses TRBV5-6 and TRBJ1-1; 8 bases are shared with TRBD1. V lost 2 bases, J lost 1 base, and 16 bases stayed unmatched. This CDR3 has 19 amino acids. Germline assignment: CDR1 SGHDT and CDR2 YYEEEE.

The gene calls are TRBV7-7 and TRBJ2-2; 10 bases are shared with TRBD2. This CDR3 spans 18 amino acids. CDR1 is SSHAT, CDR2 FNYEAQ, per germline (reference sequence). Trimming cost V 1 base and J 3 bases; bases outside gene matches: 8. CDR3 region: CASSLEPSGRGDTGELFF. CDR3 bases: TGTGCCAGCAGCTTAGAGCCTAGCGGGAGAGGGGACACCGGGGAGCTGTTTTTT.

The chain uses TRBV28 and TRBJ2-5, with 15 bases aligning to TRBD2. Germline assignment: CDR1 MDHEN and CDR2 SYDVKM. CDR3 size: 23 residues. J gave up 0 bases and V 3 bases, and 20 bases lay outside the gene matches. CDR3: CASSFPGLAGGPQYSPYQETQYF. The CDR3 nucleotides read TGTGCCAGCAGTTTCCCGGGACTAGCGGGAGGCCCGCAGTACTCCCCGTACCAAGAGACCCAGTACTTC.

J is TRBJ1-1 and V is TRBV2; D is perhaps TRBD1 (5 bases). The CDR3 length is 13 residues. Trimming took off 8 bases at V and 4 bases at J, with 14 bases between the two ends. Germline V gene lookup returns CDR1 SNHLY and CDR2 FYNNEI. CDR3 amino acids: CASVIGQFTEAFF. The CDR3 region has the DNA TGTGCCAGCGTTATAGGACAATTCACTGAAGCTTTCTTT.

The chain recombines TRBV29-1 with TRBJ2-3; D call uncertain. V lost 3 bases and J lost 0, with 13 bases in between. Germline loops: CDR1 SQVTM, CDR2 ANQGSEA. CDR3 length equals 15 residues. The CDR3 nucleotides read TGCAGCGTTGATATTCCGCGCCCTAGCACAGATACGCAGTATTTT. Protein: CSVDIPRPSTDTQYF.

This chain joins TRBV11-2 and TRBJ1-1; D is unresolved. Germline CDR1 and CDR2: SGHAT and FQNNGV. The CDR3 runs 15 residues. V lost 0 bases and J lost 6, with 14 bases in between. Here the CDR3 DNA reads TGTGCCAGCAGCTTAGAGCGGGGTCAGCCCCCTGAAGCTTTCTTT. It codes for CASSLERGQPPEAFF.

V usage is TRBV15 and J usage is TRBJ2-1; no definite D call. The V end was cut by 0 bases, the J end by 5 bases, with 11 bases between. CDR1 LNHNV and CDR2 YYDKDF come from the germline V gene (reference sequence). The CDR3 covers 15 residues. The CDR3 DNA follows: TGTGCCACCAGCAGAGATCGGTTGAGTAACAATGAGCAGTTCTTC. Residues: CATSRDRLSNNEQFF.

This sequence joins TRBV27 and TRBJ1-2, with D unresolved. CDR1 MNHEY and CDR2 SMNVEV come from the germline V gene (reference sequence). Trimming shortened V by 0 bases and J by 5 bases, and 7 bases separated the two germline ends. The length of the CDR3 is 13 residues. DNA of the CDR3: TGTGCCAGCAGTTTATCACGACTGTATGGCTACACCTTC. Translated, it gives CASSLSRLYGYTF.

This clone has a handful of counts. The V call is TRBV6-1, the J call TRBJ1-5; 7 bases are a match to TRBD1. The length of the CDR3 is 17 residues. Trimming cost V 7 bases and J 2 bases; bases outside gene matches: 14. Germline loops: CDR1 MNHNS, CDR2 SASEGT. Here the CDR3 reads CASNDPVGDRRNQPQHF. DNA of the CDR3: TGTGCCAGCAATGATCCGGTCGGGGACAGACGCAATCAGCCCCAGCATTTT.

The chain uses TRBV4-2 and TRBJ1-2; maybe TRBD1 (6 bases). Trimming left V 2 bases short and J 6 bases short, with 7 bases between. Germline lookup yields CDR1 LGHNA and CDR2 YNFKEQ. The CDR3 has 12 amino acids. CDR3 region: CASSQQGNGYTF. The CDR3 DNA is TGTGCCAGCAGCCAACAGGGGAATGGCTACACCTTC.

The V gene is TRBV5-1, the J gene TRBJ2-3, with TRBD2 identical over 10 bases. V was clipped by 0 bases and J by 1 base; unmatched bases: 5. The CDR3 covers 17 residues. CDR1 SGHRS and CDR2 YFSETQ come from the germline V gene. The CDR3 sequence: CASSLAPSGSGTDTQYF. The CDR3 region has the DNA TGCGCCAGCAGCTTGGCTCCTAGCGGGAGCGGCACAGATACGCAGTATTTT.

The chain joins TRBV29-1 to TRBJ1-1, with D possibly matching TRBD1 (6 bases). Looked up from germline, CDR1 is SQVTM and CDR2 is ANQGSEA. The CDR3 covers 13 residues. Trimming took off 7 bases at V and 0 bases at J, with 12 bases between the two ends. This CDR3 reads CSAGQRMNTEAFF. CDR3 nucleotide sequence: TGCAGCGCCGGACAGCGCATGAACACTGAAGCTTTCTTT.

The table lists this clone with a few counts. The chain recombines TRBV6-1 with TRBJ2-7; no reliable D call. This CDR3 is 14 amino acids long. Germline-derived CDR1 and CDR2 are MNHNS and SASEGT. Trimming removed 5 bases from V and 2 bases from J, with 13 bases in between. The CDR3 DNA follows: TGTGCCAGCAGTTCCCCCGGTCTTACCTACGAGCAGTACTTC. Encoded protein: CASSSPGLTYEQYF.

This sequence joins TRBV7-6 and TRBJ2-2; a possible D gene is TRBD2 (6 bases). Between the trimmed V and J ends, which lost 2 bases and 0 bases, there was a span of 10 bases. This CDR3 contains 16 residues. CDR1 is SGHVS and CDR2 is FNYEAQ in the germline V gene. CDR3 sequence (DNA): TGTGCCAGCAGCTTATCCGGGGGAACGAACACCGGGGAGCTGTTTTTT. This sequence encodes CASSLSGGTNTGELFF.

The chain carries TRBV5-1 and TRBJ1-6; 9 nucleotides align to TRBD1. The germline V gene has CDR1 SGHRS and CDR2 YFSETQ. This CDR3 has 14 amino acids. Trimming cost V 5 bases and J 5 bases; bases outside gene matches: 2. CDR3 sequence reads: CASSRQGDNSPLHF. The CDR3 coding sequence is TGCGCCAGCAGTAGACAGGGGGATAATTCACCCCTCCACTTT. The full variable domain, in which reference TRBV5-1 and TRBJ1-6 provide the parts outside the CDR3, is KAGVTQTPRYLIKTRGQQVTLSCSPISGHRSVSWYQQTPGQGLQFLFEYFSETQRNKGNFPGRFSGRQFSNSRSEMNVSTLELGDSALYLCASSRQGDNSPLHFGNGTRLTVT.

Only one count was recorded for this clone. CDR3: CASSLYYEQYF. The DNA for the CDR3 is TGTGCCAGCAGCTTATACTACGAGCAGTACTTC. V is TRBV11-2 and J is TRBJ2-7, with no clear D. This CDR3 is 11 amino acids long. Trimming took 2 bases from V and 3 from J, leaving 2 bases between them. In germline, CDR1 is SGHAT, CDR2 FQNNGV.

This chain connects TRBV9 to TRBJ2-7; 9 positions match TRBD1. There are 14 residues in the CDR3. Looked up from germline, CDR1 is SGDLS and CDR2 is YYNGEE. The trim removed 3 bases at V and 2 bases at J, leaving 3 bases unmatched. The CDR3 here is CASSGQGGPYEQYF. The DNA of the CDR3 is TGTGCCAGCAGCGGACAGGGGGGCCCCTACGAGCAGTACTTC. Filled out from reference TRBV9 and TRBJ2-7, the complete variable domain reads DSGVTQTPKHLITATGQRVTLRCSPRSGDLSVYWYQQSLDQGLQFLIQYYNGEERAKGNILERFSAQQFPDLHSELNLSSLELGDSALYFCASSGQGGPYEQYFGPGTRLTVT.

The J gene is TRBJ2-5, the V gene TRBV4-1, with 8 bases aligning to TRBD1. The CDR3 length is 15 residues. The V gene's germline CDR1 is MGHRA and CDR2 YSYEKL. After removal of 5 bases from V and 6 bases from J, the junction contained 11 bases not matched to a gene. The DNA for the CDR3 is TGCGCCAGCAGCGGAGAAAGGACAGGGAGGCAGACCCAGTACTTC. Its translation is CASSGERTGRQTQYF.

V gene TRBV7-2 combines with J gene TRBJ2-2; D call uncertain. The CDR3 contains 13 residues. V was shortened by 2 bases and J by 5 bases, with 6 bases between the two germline ends. CDR1 is SGHTA and CDR2 is FQGNSA in the germline V gene. CDR3 nucleotides: TGTGCCAGCAGCTTACTTTTTACCGGGGAGCTGTTTTTT. The encoded protein is CASSLLFTGELFF.

The rearrangement joins TRBV6-1 to TRBJ1-6, with D perhaps TRBD1 (5 bases). Germline V lookup: CDR1 MNHNS, CDR2 SASEGT. The CDR3 sequence is 14 residues long. Trimming took off 8 bases at V and 2 bases at J, with 10 bases between the two ends. The chain's CDR3 is CASPSGTYNSPLHF. In nucleotides, the CDR3 is TGTGCCAGCCCGTCAGGGACCTATAATTCACCCCTCCACTTT.

The chain couples TRBV7-8 to TRBJ2-1; D is ambiguous. This CDR3 spans 16 amino acids. Deletions cut 2 bases from V and 6 bases from J, with 17 bases between. Germline V gives CDR1 SGHVS, CDR2 FQNEAQ. The CDR3 is CASSLREMNRGNEQFF. The CDR3 region has the DNA TGTGCCAGCAGCTTACGTGAGATGAATCGAGGCAATGAGCAGTTCTTC.

The chain joins TRBV5-1 to TRBJ2-7; D unresolved. The CDR3 runs to 11 residues. The germline CDR1 and CDR2 sequences are SGHRS and YFSETQ. V was shortened by 4 bases and J by 7 bases, with 9 bases between the two germline ends. The CDR3 DNA sequence: TGCGCCAGCAGCCTTAACTGGGAGCAGTACTTC. Translated: CASSLNWEQYF.

About this clone: Within the sample, other DNA sequences also encode this same CDR3. The chain couples TRBV5-6 to TRBJ1-2, with 8 nucleotides matching TRBD1. CDR3 length equals 14 residues. Per the germline V gene, CDR1 is SGHDT and CDR2 is YYEEEE. J lost 2 bases, V lost 0 bases, and 0 bases had no gene match. In DNA, the CDR3 is TGTGCCAGCAGCTTGGACAGGGGGAACTATGGCTACACCTTC. Its protein is CASSLDRGNYGYTF.

The rearrangement uses TRBV4-2 and TRBJ2-7; 7 bases map to TRBD2. With V trimmed by 0 bases and J by 3 bases, 8 bases remained unmatched. Germline V gives CDR1 LGHNA, CDR2 YNFKEQ. The CDR3 loop spans 16 amino acids. As DNA, the CDR3 is TGTGCCAGCAGCCAAGAGTGGAGCGGGGAAGGCTACGAGCAGTACTTC. Translation gives CASSQEWSGEGYEQYF.

The chain links TRBV2 to TRBJ2-3; no clear D. Deletions cut 4 bases from V and 7 bases from J, with 18 bases between. CDR1 is SNHLY, CDR2 FYNNEI, per germline. The CDR3 contains 15 residues. The CDR3 DNA is TGTGCCAGCAGTGTTTACCTCCTAGTGGCAAATACGCAGTATTTT. Encoded protein: CASSVYLLVANTQYF. The whole variable domain, remainder taken from reference TRBV2 and TRBJ2-3, is EPEVTQTPSHQVTQMGQEVILRCVPISNHLYFYWYRQILGQKVEFLVSFYNNEISEKSEIFDDQFSVERPDGSNFTLKIRSTKLEDSAMYFCASSVYLLVANTQYFGPGTRLTVL.

The rearrangement links TRBV15 to TRBJ2-1; TRBD1 agrees at 12 bases. The CDR3 runs to 16 residues. With V trimmed by 4 bases and J by 10 bases, 11 bases remained unmatched. Looked up from germline, CDR1 is LNHNV and CDR2 is YYDKDF (reference sequence). The CDR3 is CATSKTGQGARWEQFF. CDR3 nucleotide sequence: TGTGCCACCAGCAAGACGGGACAGGGGGCCCGGTGGGAGCAGTTCTTC.

The J gene is TRBJ2-1, the V gene TRBV27; 12 bases fit TRBD2. The CDR3 runs to 14 residues. Germline CDR1 and CDR2: MNHEY and SMNVEV (reference sequence). Trimming cost V 7 bases and J 9 bases; bases outside gene matches: 7. CDR3 residues: CASIGLAGRGEQFF. DNA of the CDR3: TGTGCCAGCATCGGACTAGCGGGACGGGGTGAGCAGTTCTTC.